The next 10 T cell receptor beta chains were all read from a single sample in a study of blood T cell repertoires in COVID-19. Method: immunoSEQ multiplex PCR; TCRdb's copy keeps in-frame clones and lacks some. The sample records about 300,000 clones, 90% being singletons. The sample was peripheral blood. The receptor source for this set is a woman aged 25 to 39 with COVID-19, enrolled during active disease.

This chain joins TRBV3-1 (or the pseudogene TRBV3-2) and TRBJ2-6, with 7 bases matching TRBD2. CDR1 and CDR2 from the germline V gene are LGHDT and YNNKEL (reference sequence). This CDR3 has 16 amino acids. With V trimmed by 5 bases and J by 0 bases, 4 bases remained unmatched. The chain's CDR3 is CASSLTSYSGANVLTF. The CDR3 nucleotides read TGTGCCAGCAGCTTGACTAGCTACTCTGGGGCCAACGTCCTGACTTTC.

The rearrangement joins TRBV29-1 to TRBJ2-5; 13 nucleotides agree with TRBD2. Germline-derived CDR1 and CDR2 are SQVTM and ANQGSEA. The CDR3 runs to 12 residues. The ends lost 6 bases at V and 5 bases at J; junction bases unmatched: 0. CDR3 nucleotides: TGCAGCGTACTAGCGGGAGGGGAGACCCAGTACTTC. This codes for CSVLAGGETQYF.

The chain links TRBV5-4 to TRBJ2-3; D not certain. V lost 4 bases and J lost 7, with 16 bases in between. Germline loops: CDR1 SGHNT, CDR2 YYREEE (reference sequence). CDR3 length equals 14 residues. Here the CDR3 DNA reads TGTGCCAGCAGCCCGGGTGCGCTCTCGCATACGCAGTATTTT. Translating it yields CASSPGALSHTQYF.

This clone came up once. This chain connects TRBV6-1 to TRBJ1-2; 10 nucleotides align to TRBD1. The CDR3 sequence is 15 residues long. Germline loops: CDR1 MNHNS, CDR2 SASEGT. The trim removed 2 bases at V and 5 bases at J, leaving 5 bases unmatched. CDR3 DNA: TGTGCCAGCAGTGAACCGGGACAGGGGATTTATGGCTACACCTTC. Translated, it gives CASSEPGQGIYGYTF.

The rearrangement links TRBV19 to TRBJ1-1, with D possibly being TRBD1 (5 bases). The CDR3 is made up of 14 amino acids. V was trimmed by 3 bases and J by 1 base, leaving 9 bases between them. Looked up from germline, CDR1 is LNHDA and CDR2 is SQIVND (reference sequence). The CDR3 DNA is TGTGCCAGTAGTATGGGGCTGGCGAACACTGAAGCTTTCTTT. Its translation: CASSMGLANTEAFF.

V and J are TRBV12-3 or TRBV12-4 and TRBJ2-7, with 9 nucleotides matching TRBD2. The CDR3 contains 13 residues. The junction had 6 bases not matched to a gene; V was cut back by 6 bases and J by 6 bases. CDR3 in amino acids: CASSPGLASEQYF. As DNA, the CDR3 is TGTGCCAGCAGCCCGGGACTAGCCAGCGAGCAGTACTTC.

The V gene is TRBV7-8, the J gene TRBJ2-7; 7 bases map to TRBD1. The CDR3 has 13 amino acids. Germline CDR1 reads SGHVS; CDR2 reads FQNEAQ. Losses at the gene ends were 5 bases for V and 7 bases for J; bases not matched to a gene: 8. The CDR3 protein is CASSPTQGVEQYF. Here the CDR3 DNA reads TGTGCCAGCAGCCCTACTCAGGGGGTGGAGCAGTACTTC.

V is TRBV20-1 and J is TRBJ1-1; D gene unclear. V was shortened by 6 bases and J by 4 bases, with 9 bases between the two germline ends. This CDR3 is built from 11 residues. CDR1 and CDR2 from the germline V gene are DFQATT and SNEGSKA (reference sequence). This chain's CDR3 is CSAPRSTEAFF. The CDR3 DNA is TGCAGTGCCCCGCGGAGCACTGAAGCTTTCTTT.

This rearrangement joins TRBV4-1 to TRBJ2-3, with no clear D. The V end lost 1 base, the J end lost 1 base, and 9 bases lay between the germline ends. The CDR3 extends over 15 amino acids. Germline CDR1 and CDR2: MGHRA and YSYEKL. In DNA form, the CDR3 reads TGCGCCAGCAGCCAAGTGCGTGTCGGCACAGATACGCAGTATTTT. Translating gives CASSQVRVGTDTQYF.

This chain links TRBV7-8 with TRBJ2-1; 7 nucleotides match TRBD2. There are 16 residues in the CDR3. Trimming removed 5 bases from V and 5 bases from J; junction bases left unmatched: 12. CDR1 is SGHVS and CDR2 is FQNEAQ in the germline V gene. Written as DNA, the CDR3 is TGTGCCAGCAGCCCCCGCGGGAGTTTCTCAAACAATGAGCAGTTCTTC. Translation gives CASSPRGSFSNNEQFF.